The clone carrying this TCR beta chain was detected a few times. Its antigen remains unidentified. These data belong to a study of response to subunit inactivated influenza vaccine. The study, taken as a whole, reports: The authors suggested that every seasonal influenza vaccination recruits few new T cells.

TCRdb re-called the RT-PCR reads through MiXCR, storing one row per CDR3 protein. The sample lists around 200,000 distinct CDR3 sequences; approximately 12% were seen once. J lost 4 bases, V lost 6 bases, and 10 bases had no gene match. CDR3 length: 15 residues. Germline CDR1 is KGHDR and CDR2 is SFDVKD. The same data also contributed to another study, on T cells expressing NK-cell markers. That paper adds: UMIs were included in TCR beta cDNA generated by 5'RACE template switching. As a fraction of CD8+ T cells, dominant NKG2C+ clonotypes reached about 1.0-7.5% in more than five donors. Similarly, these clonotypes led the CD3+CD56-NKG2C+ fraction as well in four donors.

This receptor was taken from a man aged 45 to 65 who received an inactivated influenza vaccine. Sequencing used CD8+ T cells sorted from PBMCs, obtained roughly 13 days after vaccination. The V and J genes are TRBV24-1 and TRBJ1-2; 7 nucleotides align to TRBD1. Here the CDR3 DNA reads TGTGCCACCAGTTCTGCCGGGACAGCGCTCTATGGCTACACCTTC. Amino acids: CATSSAGTALYGYTF.